This TCR beta chain was identified during a study of T-cell reconstitution after alpha-beta-depleted transplantation in children. Germline V CDR1 and CDR2: MNHEY, SVGAGI. Trimming took 4 bases from V and 11 from J; bases not matched to a gene: 6. There are 12 residues in the CDR3. Library preparation (for TCRbeta) was performed with unique molecular identifiers. TCRdb reprocessed the PCR reads via MiXCR and lists one record per CDR3 protein. This table holds about half a million distinct CDR3 sequences, under 15% found once. This clonotype appeared a few times. Source: PBMCs from the stem cell graft donor, taken from the stem cell graft. The chain couples TRBV6-5 to TRBJ2-3; 7 bases map to TRBD1. The TCR was taken from a human donor who donated a stem cell graft to a child with combined immunodeficiency. CDR3: CASSSRQGWQYF. The CDR3 DNA sequence: TGTGCCAGCAGTTCGAGACAGGGTTGGCAGTATTTT.